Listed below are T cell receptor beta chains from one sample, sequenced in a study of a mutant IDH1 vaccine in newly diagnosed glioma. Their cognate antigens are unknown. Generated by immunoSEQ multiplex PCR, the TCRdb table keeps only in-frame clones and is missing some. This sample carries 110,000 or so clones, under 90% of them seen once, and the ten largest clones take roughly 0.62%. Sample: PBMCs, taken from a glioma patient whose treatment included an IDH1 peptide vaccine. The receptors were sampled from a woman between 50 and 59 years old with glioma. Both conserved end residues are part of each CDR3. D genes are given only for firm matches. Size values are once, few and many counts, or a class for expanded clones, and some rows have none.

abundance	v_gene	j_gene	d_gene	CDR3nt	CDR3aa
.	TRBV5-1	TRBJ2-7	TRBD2	TGCGCCAGCAGCAACGGACTAGCGGGACCCCTTGAGCAGTACTTC	CASSNGLAGPLEQYF
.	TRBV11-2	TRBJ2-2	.	TGTGCCAGCAGCCACATTACAGGGGAGGCCGGGGAGCTGTTTTTT	CASSHITGEAGELFF
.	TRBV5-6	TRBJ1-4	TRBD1	TGTGCCAGCAGCACCGGGACAGGGGGCGTTGAAAAACTGTTTTTT	CASSTGTGGVEKLFF
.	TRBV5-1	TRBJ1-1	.	TGCGCCAGCAGCTTGGCCGACAGACCCACTGAAGCTTTCTTT	CASSLADRPTEAFF
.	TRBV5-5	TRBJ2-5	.	TGTGCCAGCAGCCAATGGAGGGGGGAAGGGGAGACCCAGTACTTC	CASSQWRGEGETQYF
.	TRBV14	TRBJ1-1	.	TGTGCCAGCAGCCACCTACAGGGATATAACACTGAAGCTTTCTTT	CASSHLQGYNTEAFF
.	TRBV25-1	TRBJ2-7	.	TGTGCCAGCAGTGACCCCAGGTCGGGGGAGGACTACGAGCAGTACTTC	CASSDPRSGEDYEQYF
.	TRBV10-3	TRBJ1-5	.	TGTGCCATCAGTGAGGGGGGGTCAGGTGATCAACCCCAGCATTTT	CAISEGGSGDQPQHF
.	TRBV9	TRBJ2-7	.	TGTGCCAGCAGCCCCTCCCCACTCGGGAGCTCCTACGAGCAGTACTTC	CASSPSPLGSSYEQYF
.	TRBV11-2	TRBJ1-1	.	TGTGCCAGCAGCTCGGGGCAGGGCCAGAACACTGAAGCTTTCTTT	CASSSGQGQNTEAFF
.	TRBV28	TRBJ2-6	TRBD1	TGTGCCAGCAGTAGATTGACAGGGGGCGATTCTGGGGCCAACGTCCTGACTTTC	CASSRLTGGDSGANVLTF
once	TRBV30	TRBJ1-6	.	TGTGCCTGGAGTGAGCGACAGCCTTTCTCCTATAATTCACCCCTCCACTTT	CAWSERQPFSYNSPLHF
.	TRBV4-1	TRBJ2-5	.	TGCGCCAGCAGCCAGCCTCTGGGGTTTGAGCAGTACTTC	CASSQPLGFEQYF
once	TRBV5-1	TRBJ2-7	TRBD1	TGCGCCAGCAGCTTAGACAGGGTCTACGAGCAGTACTTC	CASSLDRVYEQYF
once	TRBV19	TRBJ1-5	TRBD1	TGTGCCAGTAGTATCGGGGACAGGGATTTCCGCAGTCAGCCCCAGCATTTT	CASSIGDRDFRSQPQHF
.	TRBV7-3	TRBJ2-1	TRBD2	TGTGCCAGCAGCGTGGGACTAGGGTCCTACAATGAGCAGTTCTTC	CASSVGLGSYNEQFF
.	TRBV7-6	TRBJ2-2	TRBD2	TGTGCCAGCAGTTCGAGCGGGAGCCCTCTCCCCGGGGAGCTGTTTTTT	CASSSSGSPLPGELFF
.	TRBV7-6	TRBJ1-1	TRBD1	TGTGCCAGCAGCTCAGGGGGCGCCTTGAACACTGAAGCTTTCTTT	CASSSGGALNTEAFF
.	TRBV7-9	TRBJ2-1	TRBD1	TGTGCCAGCAGCTCGTTAAGCCGGGACAGAGTTTACAATGAGCAGTTCTTC	CASSSLSRDRVYNEQFF
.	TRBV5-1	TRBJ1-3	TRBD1	TGCGCCAGCAGCGTACAGGGGACGGGAAACACCATATATTTT	CASSVQGTGNTIYF
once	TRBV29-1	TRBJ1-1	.	TGCAGCGTTGAAGATAGGTCGGCGCAAAGTGAAGCTTTCTTT	CSVEDRSAQSEAFF
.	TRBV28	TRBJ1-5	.	TGTGCCAGCAATCAGATGAGAGGGGGGGGCGACAATCAGCCCCAGCATTTT	CASNQMRGGGDNQPQHF
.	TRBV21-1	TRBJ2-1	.	TGTGCCAGCAGTTTACTACGACTGGAGTTTTTGAATGAGCAGTTCTTC	CASSLLRLEFLNEQFF
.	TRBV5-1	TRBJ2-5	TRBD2	TGCGCCAGCAGCCGGACGTCTAGCGGGAGTTTACAAGAGACCCAGTACTTC	CASSRTSSGSLQETQYF
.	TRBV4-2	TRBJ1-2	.	TGTGCCAGCAGCCAAGAGGTTCCCCCCGCTAACTATGGCTACACCTTC	CASSQEVPPANYGYTF
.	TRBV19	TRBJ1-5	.	TGTGCCAGTAGCGGACACAATAGCAATCAGCCCCAGCATTTT	CASSGHNSNQPQHF
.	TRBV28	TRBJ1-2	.	TGTGCCAGCACCAAAACCGGGCGGCCTGGCTACACCTTC	CASTKTGRPGYTF
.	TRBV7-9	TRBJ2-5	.	TGTGCCAGCAGCACTCTAGGAGGGGAGACCCAGTACTTC	CASSTLGGETQYF
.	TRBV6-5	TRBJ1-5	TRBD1	TGTGCCAGCAGGAGACAGGGCCTCTCTCAGGGGGCCCAGCATTTT	CASRRQGLSQGAQHF
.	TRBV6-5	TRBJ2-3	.	TGTGCCAGCAGTTACCCCGGAGGGGGAAATACGCAGTATTTT	CASSYPGGGNTQYF
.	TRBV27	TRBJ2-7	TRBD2	TGTGCCAGCAGCCGGGGACTAACCAACTACGAGCAGTACTTC	CASSRGLTNYEQYF
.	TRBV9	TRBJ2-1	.	TGTGCCAGCAGCGTCTTTGAAAATGAGCAGTTCTTC	CASSVFENEQFF
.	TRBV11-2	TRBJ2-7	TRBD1	TGTGCCAGCAGCTTAAGGGGACAGGGCTACGAGCAGTACTTC	CASSLRGQGYEQYF
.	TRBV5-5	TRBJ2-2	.	TGTGCCAGCAGCGAAATGGGGTCCGGGGAGCTGTTTTTT	CASSEMGSGELFF